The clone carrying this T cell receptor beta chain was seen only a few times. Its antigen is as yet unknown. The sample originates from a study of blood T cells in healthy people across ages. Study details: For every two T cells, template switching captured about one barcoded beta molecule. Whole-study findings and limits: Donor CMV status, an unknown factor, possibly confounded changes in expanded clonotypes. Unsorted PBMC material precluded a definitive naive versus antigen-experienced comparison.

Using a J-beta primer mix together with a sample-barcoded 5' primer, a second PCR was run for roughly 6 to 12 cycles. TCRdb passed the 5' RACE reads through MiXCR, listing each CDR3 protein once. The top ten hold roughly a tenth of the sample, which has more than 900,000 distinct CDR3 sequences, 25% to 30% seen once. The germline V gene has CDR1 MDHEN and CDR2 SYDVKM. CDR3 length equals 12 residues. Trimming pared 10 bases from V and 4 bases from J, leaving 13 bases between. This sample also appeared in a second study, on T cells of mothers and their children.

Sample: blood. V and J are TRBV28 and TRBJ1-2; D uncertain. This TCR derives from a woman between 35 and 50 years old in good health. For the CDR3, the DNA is TGTGCCACTTCCCTGAATTTCTATGGCTACACCTTC. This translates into CATSLNFYGYTF.